This T cell receptor (beta chain) was identified during a study of response to subunit inactivated influenza vaccine. TCRdb redid the calling of the RT-PCR reads with MiXCR, one entry per CDR3 protein. The table shows about 150,000 distinct CDR3 sequences, with roughly 10% occurring only once. This clonotype turned up a few times. The antigen is not known. Study-wide results and caveats: Authors suggested each seasonal influenza vaccination recruits few new T cells.

The receptor comes from a man aged 50-75 years who received an inactivated influenza vaccine. Sequences were derived from CD8+ T cells sorted from PBMCs, sampled around 25 months after vaccination.

The CDR3 DNA is TGTGCCAGCAGCGGATGGAACACTGAAGCTTTCTTT. Its protein is CASSGWNTEAFF. The chain carries TRBV27 and TRBJ1-1; D unclear. The CDR3 totals 12 residues. Germline loops: CDR1 MNHEY, CDR2 SMNVEV (reference sequence). V was pared by 6 bases and J by 1 base, with 6 bases between.